This entry lists 7 T cell receptor beta chains sequenced from one sample in a study of cytomegalovirus exposure and HLA in healthy donors. Profiling relied on immunoSEQ multiplex PCR, and the TCRdb table lists in-frame clones only, not all of them. The repertoire has some 88,000 clones, approximately 96% of them found once; the top ten carry 0.6% to 0.85%. Source material: PBMCs. These receptors were collected from a man aged 18 to 29 in good health and CMV-seronegative.

The gene calls are TRBV5-1 and TRBJ2-1; the match to TRBD2 covers 7 bases. V lost 0 bases to trimming and J lost 6 bases; unmatched junction nucleotides: 3. Per germline, CDR1 SGHRS and CDR2 YFSETQ. This CDR3 region has 14 residues. The CDR3 sequence is CASSLEGGFNEQFF. The CDR3, as DNA: TGCGCCAGCAGCTTGGAGGGAGGGTTCAATGAGCAGTTCTTC.

This chain links TRBV5-3 with TRBJ1-2, with TRBD1 matching 9 bases. TRBV5-3 is an ORF, with its function uncertain. This CDR3 has 15 residues. The V gene end was trimmed by 4 bases and the J gene end by 7 bases; junction bases not matched to a gene: 11. The CDR3 DNA reads TGTGCCAGAAGCCTACAGGGGGCCCCGGGTTCTGGCTACACCTTC. This gives the protein CARSLQGAPGSGYTF.

This clone was recorded only once. V and J are TRBV7-9 and TRBJ2-7; 8 bases are a match to TRBD1. From germline, CDR1 is SEHNR and CDR2 FQNEAQ (reference sequence). The CDR3 loop spans 16 amino acids. The trim removed 1 base at V and 4 bases at J, leaving 9 bases unmatched. The CDR3 sequence is CASSLDGQGALYEQYF. In nucleotides, the CDR3 is TGTGCCAGCAGCTTAGATGGGCAGGGGGCGTTGTACGAGCAGTACTTC.

The gene calls are TRBV6-6 and TRBJ2-7; TRBD1 might be the D (5 bases). This CDR3 comprises 15 residues. The germline V and J ends were trimmed by 0 bases and 2 bases, with 11 bases remaining between them. Per the germline V gene, CDR1 is MNHNY and CDR2 is SVGAGI (reference sequence). Here the CDR3 DNA reads TGTGCCAGCAGTTACTCGAAGGGGTCTACCTACGAGCAGTACTTC. Amino acids: CASSYSKGSTYEQYF.

CDR3 region: CASSRSGTSIFETQYF. The CDR3 DNA reads TGTGCCAGCTCAAGGTCTGGGACTAGTATCTTTGAGACCCAGTACTTC. V and J are TRBV18 and TRBJ2-5, with 8 bases matching TRBD2. There are 16 residues in the CDR3. Germline V CDR1 and CDR2: KGHSH, LQKENI. J gave up 5 bases and V 5 bases, and 13 bases lay outside the gene matches.

V is TRBV6-1 and J is TRBJ2-3; TRBD2 matches at 8 bases. CDR3 length: 14 residues. After removal of 5 bases from V and 3 bases from J, the junction contained 4 bases not matched to a gene. The V gene's germline CDR1 is MNHNS and CDR2 SASEGT. The DNA for the CDR3 is TGTGCCAGCAGTTTAGCGGGGAGTACAGATACGCAGTATTTT. It specifies CASSLAGSTDTQYF.

The genes are TRBV9 and TRBJ2-1; 8 bases fit TRBD1. The length of the CDR3 is 16 residues. Germline lookup yields CDR1 SGDLS and CDR2 YYNGEE. V shed 0 bases and J 6 bases; nucleotides not matched to a gene: 8. The DNA for the CDR3 is TGTGCCAGCAGCGTAGTTCCAGGGGGCGCGTTCAATGAGCAGTTCTTC. As protein: CASSVVPGGAFNEQFF. The full variable domain, with the rest looked up from reference TRBV9 and TRBJ2-1, is DSGVTQTPKHLITATGQRVTLRCSPRSGDLSVYWYQQSLDQGLQFLIQYYNGEERAKGNILERFSAQQFPDLHSELNLSSLELGDSALYFCASSVVPGGAFNEQFFGPGTRLTVL.